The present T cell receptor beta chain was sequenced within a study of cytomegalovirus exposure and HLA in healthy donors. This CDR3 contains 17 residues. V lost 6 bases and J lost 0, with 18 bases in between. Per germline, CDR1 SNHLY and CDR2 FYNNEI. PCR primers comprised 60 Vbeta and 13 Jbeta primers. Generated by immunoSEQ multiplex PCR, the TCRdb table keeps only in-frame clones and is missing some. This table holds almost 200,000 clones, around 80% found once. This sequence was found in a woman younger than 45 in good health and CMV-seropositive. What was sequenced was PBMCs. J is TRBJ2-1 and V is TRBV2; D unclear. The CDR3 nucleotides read TGTGCCAGCAGCCCGGCGATTGGGCAGGCCTCCTACAATGAGCAGTTCTTC. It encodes CASSPAIGQASYNEQFF.